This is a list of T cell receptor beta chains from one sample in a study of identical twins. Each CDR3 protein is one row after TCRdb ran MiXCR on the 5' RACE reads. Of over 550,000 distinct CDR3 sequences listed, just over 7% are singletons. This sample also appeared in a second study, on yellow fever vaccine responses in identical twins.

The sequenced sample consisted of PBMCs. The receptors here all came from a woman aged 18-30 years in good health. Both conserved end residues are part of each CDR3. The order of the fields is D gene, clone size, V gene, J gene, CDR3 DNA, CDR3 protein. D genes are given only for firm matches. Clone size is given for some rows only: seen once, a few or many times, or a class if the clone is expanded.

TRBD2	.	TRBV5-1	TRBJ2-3	TGCGCCAGCCATAAAACTAGCGGGGGCACAGATACGCAGTATTTT	CASHKTSGGTDTQYF
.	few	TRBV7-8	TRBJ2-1	TGTGCCAGCAGCTTAGCGACAGGGGGTAGCGGGGGCTCCTACAATGAGCAGTTCTTC	CASSLATGGSGGSYNEQFF
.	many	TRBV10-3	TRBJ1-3	TGTGCCATCAGTGAGCCGTCCTTGTGGGAGACAAACACCATATATTTT	CAISEPSLWETNTIYF
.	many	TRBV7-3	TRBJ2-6	TGTGCCAGCAGCCACTTCCTCTCTGGGGCCAACGTCCTGACTTTC	CASSHFLSGANVLTF
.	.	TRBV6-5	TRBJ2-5	TGTGCCAGCAGTTACTCAGGGGTAGGGACCCAGTACTTC	CASSYSGVGTQYF
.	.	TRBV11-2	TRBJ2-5	TGTGCCAGCAGTCCTACTACCGGGCCGGAGTACTTC	CASSPTTGPEYF
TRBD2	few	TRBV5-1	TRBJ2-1	TGCGCCAGCAGCGGGAGGGCCGGTGAGCAGTTCTTC	CASSGRAGEQFF
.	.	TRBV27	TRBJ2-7	TGTGCATTTGGGGGGATCGAGCAGTACTTC	CAFGGIEQYF
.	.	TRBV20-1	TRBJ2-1	TGCAGTGCTAGAGATAAGACCTATGGTGAGCAGTTCTTC	CSARDKTYGEQFF
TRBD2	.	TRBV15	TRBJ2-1	TGTGCCACCAGCAGGGGGACTAGCGGGGACTACAATGAGCAGTTCTTC	CATSRGTSGDYNEQFF
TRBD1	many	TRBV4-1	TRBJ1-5	TGCGCCAGCAGCCAAGGGGGACAGGGGGCAAACAATCAGCCCCAGCATTTT	CASSQGGQGANNQPQHF
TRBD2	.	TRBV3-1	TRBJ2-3	TGTGCCAGCAGCCAAGGGACTAGAGATACGCAGTATTTT	CASSQGTRDTQYF
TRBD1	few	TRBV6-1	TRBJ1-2	TGTGCCAGCAGACTGGGGACAGGGGACTATGGCTACACCTTC	CASRLGTGDYGYTF
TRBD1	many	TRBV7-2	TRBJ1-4	TGTGCCAGCAGCCTATTGTCCGGGACAGGGGGAAAACTGTTTTTT	CASSLLSGTGGKLFF
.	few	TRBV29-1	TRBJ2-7	TGCAGCGTTGGGTATTCCCCCTACGAGCAGTACTTC	CSVGYSPYEQYF
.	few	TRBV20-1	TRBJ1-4	TGCAGTGCTAGAGATGTGGGGACAACTAATGAAAAACTGTTTTTT	CSARDVGTTNEKLFF
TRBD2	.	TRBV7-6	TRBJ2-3	TGTGCCAGCAGCGAGTCCGTAGCGGGAGGGCTAGATACGCAGTATTTT	CASSESVAGGLDTQYF
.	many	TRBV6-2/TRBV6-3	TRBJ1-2	TGTGCCAGCAGTTACTCCTACATCCGACAGGCCCAGCGCAACTATGGCTACACCTTC	CASSYSYIRQAQRNYGYTF
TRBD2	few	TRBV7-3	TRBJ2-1	TGTGCCAGCAGGGTCCCACCGGGAGGGTTCAATGAGCAGTTCTTC	CASRVPPGGFNEQFF
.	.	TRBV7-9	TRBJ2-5	TGTGCCAGCAGCTTGGAGGGAACAGAGACCCAGTACTTC	CASSLEGTETQYF
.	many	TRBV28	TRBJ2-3	TGTGCCAGTAGAAGGGCAGATACGCAGTATTTT	CASRRADTQYF
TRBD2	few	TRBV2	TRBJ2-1	TGTGCCAGCAAAGCGGGAGAATATCCCGATGAGCAGTTCTTC	CASKAGEYPDEQFF
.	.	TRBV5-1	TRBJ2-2	TGCGCCAGCAGCATCGACCCATCTGGGCGCACCGGGGAGCTGTTTTTT	CASSIDPSGRTGELFF
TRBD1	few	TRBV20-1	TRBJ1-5	TGCAGTGCAGGACAGGGGGCCGGTCAGCCCCAGCATTTT	CSAGQGAGQPQHF
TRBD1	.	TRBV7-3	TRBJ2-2	TGTGCCAGCAGCTTGGGACAGATTTCATCCGGGGAGCTGTTTTTT	CASSLGQISSGELFF
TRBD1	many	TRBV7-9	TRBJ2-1	TGTGCCAGCAGACATCCGGACAGGGGGCGCGGAAATGAGCAGTTCTTC	CASRHPDRGRGNEQFF
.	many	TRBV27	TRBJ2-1	TGTGCCAGCAGTCCCGCAGGAGTTGGGATCTACAATGAGCAGTTCTTC	CASSPAGVGIYNEQFF
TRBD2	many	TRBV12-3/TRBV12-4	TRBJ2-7	TGTGCCACCAGGACTAGCGGAACCTACGAGCAGTACTTC	CATRTSGTYEQYF
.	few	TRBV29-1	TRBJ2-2	TGCAGCGTTGAAATCCCTCCGAACACCGGGGAGCTGTTTTTT	CSVEIPPNTGELFF
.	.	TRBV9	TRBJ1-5	TGTGCCAGCAGTCCTGACAGATCGGATCAGCCCCAGCATTTT	CASSPDRSDQPQHF
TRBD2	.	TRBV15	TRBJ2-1	TGTGCCACCAGCAGAAATATCCATGTGGGGGGGGTCTACAATGAGCAGTTCTTC	CATSRNIHVGGVYNEQFF
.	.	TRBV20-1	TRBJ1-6	TGCAGTGCTAGGAGCGACAGGCCAACAGTGCTCCACTTT	CSARSDRPTVLHF
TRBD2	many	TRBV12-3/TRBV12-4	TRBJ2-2	TGTGCCAGCAGTTCAGGGCTAGCGGACGGGGAGCTGTTTTTT	CASSSGLADGELFF
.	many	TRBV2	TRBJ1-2	TGTGCCAGCGTAGGGAGAGCTAACTATGGCTACACCTTC	CASVGRANYGYTF
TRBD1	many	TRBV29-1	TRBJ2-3	TGCAGCGTTACCGGGACAGGGAGCACAGATACGCAGTATTTT	CSVTGTGSTDTQYF
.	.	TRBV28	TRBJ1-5	TGTGCCAGCGCGGGACGGGGCAATCAGCCCCAGCATTTT	CASAGRGNQPQHF
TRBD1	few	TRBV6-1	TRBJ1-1	TGTGCCAGCAGTCCCCCGCGACAGGGGTCCACTGAAGCTTTCTTT	CASSPPRQGSTEAFF
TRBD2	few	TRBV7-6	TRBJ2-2	TGTGCCAGCAGCGGACGACTAGCGGGGTTCGGGGAGCTGTTTTTT	CASSGRLAGFGELFF
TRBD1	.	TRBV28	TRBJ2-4	TGTGCCAGCAGAGGGCAGGGGGCGCCGGGGAACATTCAGTACTTC	CASRGQGAPGNIQYF
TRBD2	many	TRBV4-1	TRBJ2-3	TGCGCCAGCAGCCGGGGGGGCGGGGGGTTAGATACGCAGTATTTT	CASSRGGGGLDTQYF
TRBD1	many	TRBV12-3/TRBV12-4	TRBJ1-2	TGTGCCAGCAGTCAGGACAGGATTAACTATGGCTACACCTTC	CASSQDRINYGYTF
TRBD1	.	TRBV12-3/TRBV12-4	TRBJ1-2	TGTGCCAGCAGCCCCACAGGGGGCGACTACACCTTC	CASSPTGGDYTF
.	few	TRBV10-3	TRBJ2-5	TGTGCCATCAGTGGCGCGTCAGGGCCCCAAGAGACCCAGTACTTC	CAISGASGPQETQYF
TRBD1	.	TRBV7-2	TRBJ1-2	TGTGCCAGCAGCTTAGTTGCAGGGGGCAGCTATGGCTACACCTTC	CASSLVAGGSYGYTF
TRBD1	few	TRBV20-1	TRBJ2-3	TGCAGTGCTAGGCCCCGACAGGGGGACACAGATACGCAGTATTTT	CSARPRQGDTDTQYF
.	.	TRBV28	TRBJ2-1	TGTGCCAGCATCGCACGGGGGACTTTCTACAATGAGCAGTTCTTC	CASIARGTFYNEQFF
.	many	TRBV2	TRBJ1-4	TGTGCCAGCAGTGAAGGGTTGACAACTAATGAAAAACTGTTTTTT	CASSEGLTTNEKLFF
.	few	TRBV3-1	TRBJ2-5	TGTGCCAGCAGCCCCGGAATAGACCTAGGGGGGGAGACCCAGTACTTC	CASSPGIDLGGETQYF
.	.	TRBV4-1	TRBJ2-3	TGCGCCAGCAGCCAAGCTCGGACCTCAAGCGATACGCAGTATTTT	CASSQARTSSDTQYF
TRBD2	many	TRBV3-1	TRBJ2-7	TGTGCCAGCAGCCAAGAGAGGACTAGCGGGAGGCAGTACTTC	CASSQERTSGRQYF
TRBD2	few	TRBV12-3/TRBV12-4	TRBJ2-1	TGTGCCAGCAGTTTAGCCACTAGCGGGGGCCTCCAGTATGAGCAGTTCTTC	CASSLATSGGLQYEQFF